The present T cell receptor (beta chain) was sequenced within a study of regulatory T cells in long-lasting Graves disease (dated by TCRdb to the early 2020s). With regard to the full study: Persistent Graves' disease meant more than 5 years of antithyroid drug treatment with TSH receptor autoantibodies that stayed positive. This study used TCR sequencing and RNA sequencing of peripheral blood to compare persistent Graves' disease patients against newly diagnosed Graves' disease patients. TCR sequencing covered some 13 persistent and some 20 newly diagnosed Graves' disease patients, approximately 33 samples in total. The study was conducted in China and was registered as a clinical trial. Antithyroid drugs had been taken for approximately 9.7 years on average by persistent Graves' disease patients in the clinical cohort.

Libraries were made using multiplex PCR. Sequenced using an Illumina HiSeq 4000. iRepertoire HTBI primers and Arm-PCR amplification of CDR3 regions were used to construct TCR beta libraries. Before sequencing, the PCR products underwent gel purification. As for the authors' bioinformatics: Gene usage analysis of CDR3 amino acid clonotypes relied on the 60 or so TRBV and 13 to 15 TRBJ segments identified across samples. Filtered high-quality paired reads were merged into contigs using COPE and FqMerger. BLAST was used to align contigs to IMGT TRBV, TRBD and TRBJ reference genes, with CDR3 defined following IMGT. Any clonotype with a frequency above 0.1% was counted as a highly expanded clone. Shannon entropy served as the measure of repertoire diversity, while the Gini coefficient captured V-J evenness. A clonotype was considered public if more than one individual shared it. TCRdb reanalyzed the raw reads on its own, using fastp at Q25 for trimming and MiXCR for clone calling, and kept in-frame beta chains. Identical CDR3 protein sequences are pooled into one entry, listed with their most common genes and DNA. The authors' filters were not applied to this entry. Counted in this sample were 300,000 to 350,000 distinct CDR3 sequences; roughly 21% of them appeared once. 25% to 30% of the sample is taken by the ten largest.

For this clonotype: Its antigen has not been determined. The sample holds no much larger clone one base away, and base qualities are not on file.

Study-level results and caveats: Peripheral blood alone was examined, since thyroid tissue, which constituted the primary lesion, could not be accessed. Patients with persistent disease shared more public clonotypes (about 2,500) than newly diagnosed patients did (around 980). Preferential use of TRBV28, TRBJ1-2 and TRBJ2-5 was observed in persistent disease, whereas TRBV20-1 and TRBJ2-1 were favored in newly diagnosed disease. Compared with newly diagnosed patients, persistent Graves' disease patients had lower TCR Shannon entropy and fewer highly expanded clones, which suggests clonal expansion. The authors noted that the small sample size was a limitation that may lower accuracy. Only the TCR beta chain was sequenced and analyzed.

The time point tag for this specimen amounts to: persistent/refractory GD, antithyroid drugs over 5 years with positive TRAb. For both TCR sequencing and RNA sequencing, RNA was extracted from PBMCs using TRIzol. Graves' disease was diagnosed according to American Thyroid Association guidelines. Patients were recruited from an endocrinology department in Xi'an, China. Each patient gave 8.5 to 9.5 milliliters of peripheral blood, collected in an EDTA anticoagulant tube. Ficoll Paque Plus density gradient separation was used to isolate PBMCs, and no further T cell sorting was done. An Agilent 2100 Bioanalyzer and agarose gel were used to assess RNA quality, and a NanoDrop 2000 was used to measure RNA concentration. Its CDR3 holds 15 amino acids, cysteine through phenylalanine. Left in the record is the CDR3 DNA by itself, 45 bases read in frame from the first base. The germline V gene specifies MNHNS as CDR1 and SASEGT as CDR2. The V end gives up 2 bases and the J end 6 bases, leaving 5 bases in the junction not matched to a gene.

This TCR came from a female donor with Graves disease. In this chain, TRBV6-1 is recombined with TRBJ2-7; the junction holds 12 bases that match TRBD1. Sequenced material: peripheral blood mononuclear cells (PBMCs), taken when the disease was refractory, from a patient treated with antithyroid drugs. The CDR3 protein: CASSEWGQGAGEQYF. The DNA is TGTGCCAGCAGTGAATGGGGACAGGGGGCCGGCGAGCAGTACTTC.